The T cell receptor (beta chain) under discussion was sequenced for a study of blood T cell repertoires in COVID-19 (TCRdb year 2020). Background for the entire study: Samples from collaborators originated in the United States, Italy and Spain and spanned both the acute and convalescent phases of COVID-19. The material from the prospective study consisted of cDNA or gDNA derived from T cells, B-cell-depleted T cells, or PBMCs. Subjects who had been exposed to COVID-19, were actively infected with it, or had recovered from it provided the deeply sampled blood TCRbeta repertoires that made up the dataset. The repertoires were released in a freely available public database meant as a resource for research on the immune response to SARS-CoV-2. Samples came from the ongoing ImmuneRACE study (first 160 participants) plus 1,254 subjects from 6 global collaborators. The sample metadata nearly always contained a de-identified subject ID, COVID-19 status, age in years and sex. Where HLA class I and class II types were available, the types were taken from metadata supplied by the sample provider, not from assay-based typing. The paper as a whole reports these results and caveats: Clinical and demographic metadata were provided uncurated, with the amount varying by source and participant.

Remarks on this clone: This receptor's antigen is unknown. Within one base of it there is no much larger clone, and no base qualities were kept.

TCRbeta CDR3 regions were amplified from genomic DNA by means of the immunoSEQ Assay, a bias-controlled multiplex PCR. Regarding the original processing steps: The number of nucleated cells in each sample was estimated from the amplification of reference gene primers within the assay. To quantify the absolute abundance of each unique TCRbeta CDR3 rearrangement, sequence reads were collapsed and filtered. Productive Simpson clonality was computed per sample as the square root of Simpson's diversity index over productive rearrangements. Not all clones reach the TCRdb copy of this immuneACCESS table, which keeps in-frame sequences only. Checked studies attribute under half of the gap to unresolved V genes and leave the rest unexplained. The D gene and trimming were derived from the DNA, and the V and J assignments and clone size from that table. This sample holds roughly 70,000 clones; about 88% were observed only once. Roughly 1.4% of the sample is held by the ten biggest clonotypes.

Each collaborating institution followed its own protocols to collect whole blood in K2EDTA tubes. For TCRbeta analysis, collaborators shipped samples as frozen whole blood, isolated PBMCs, or DNA extracted from either of those sample types. Here V drops 6 bases and J drops 8 bases, and the junction holds 3 bases not matched to any gene. Reading the germline V gene (reference sequence) gives CDR1 LNHDA and CDR2 SQIVND. From its cysteine to its phenylalanine, the CDR3 spans 11 amino acids. Here the CDR3 DNA is all that survives: 33 bases in frame from base 1. The sequence was collected from a human donor in a cohort sampled during active COVID-19. The sequenced material came from peripheral blood. The V and J segments used are TRBV19 and TRBJ1-1, with 7 bases aligning to TRBD1. The nucleotide sequence is TGTGCCAGTAGGACAGGGACGGAAGCTTTCTTT. This sequence encodes CASRTGTEAFF.